This T cell receptor (beta chain) stems from a study of blood T cell repertoires in COVID-19. Study at large: Samples representing acute and convalescent COVID-19 were sourced from the United States, Italy and Spain. PBMCs, B-cell-depleted T cells, or T cells were the source of the cDNA or gDNA that made up the material.

Seattle-derived patients entered the study during active infection and were followed longitudinally. In the original workflow: Amplification with reference gene primers provided the estimates of nucleated cell counts. Libraries were prepared by immunoSEQ multiplex PCR; TCRdb keeps only in-frame clonotypes and omits some of them. The DNA was the basis for D and trimming; V, J and clone size are from that table. The sample lists approximately 300,000 clones; about nine tenths were seen once. The germline CDR1 and CDR2 sequences are LGHNA and YSLEER. Trimming removed 4 bases from V and 5 bases from J; junction bases left unmatched: 8. The CDR3 loop spans 15 amino acids.

This clonotype was sampled from a woman in her 30s with COVID-19, enrolled during active disease. The rearrangement joins TRBV4-3 to TRBJ1-5, with 7 nucleotides matching TRBD1. Sequencing used peripheral blood. The CDR3: CASSRMTGMDQPQHF. For the CDR3, the DNA is TGCGCCAGCAGCCGGATGACAGGGATGGATCAGCCCCAGCATTTT.